This T cell receptor (beta chain) was sequenced during a study of blood T cell repertoires in COVID-19. On the study more broadly: The cDNA or gDNA used as material had been derived from T cells, B-cell-depleted T cells, or PBMCs.

Clones were sequenced by immunoSEQ multiplex PCR, and TCRdb holds only the in-frame ones, with some missing. This table holds under 300,000 clones, about 86% found once. V was pared by 6 bases and J by 4 bases, with 6 bases of the junction left unmatched. Germline CDR1 and CDR2: SNHLY and FYNNEI. The CDR3 contains 14 residues. The V and J genes are TRBV2 and TRBJ1-2; 9 nucleotides align to TRBD1. Specimen: PBMCs or T cells enriched from blood (not recorded which). The sequence derives from a middle-aged woman with acute COVID-19. The CDR3, as DNA: TGTGCCAGCAGCGGGACAGGGTCTTTCTATGGCTACACCTTC. Protein: CASSGTGSFYGYTF.